This T cell receptor (beta chain) was identified in a study of T-cell memory formation after mild COVID-19. Sample barcodes and UMIs were carried by the TCR alpha and TCR beta cDNA libraries that 5'RACE generated with constant-segment primers. MiXCR, applied by TCRdb to the 5' RACE reads, yields one record per CDR3 protein. The sample consists of 470,000 or so distinct CDR3 sequences, approximately 20% of them appearing once. Per germline, CDR1 MGHDK and CDR2 SYGVNS. The CDR3 consists of 15 residues. V lost 2 bases and J lost 5; bases outside the gene matches: 8. Findings and caveats of the study: Cross-reactive memory seemingly joined, as some responding clones were found in pre-infection memory. CD4+ clones that contracted lay mainly in CM and EM; CD8+ ones lay in EMRA.

Comments on this clonotype: As yet, its antigen is unknown.

Sequenced material: PBMCs or a T cell subset sorted from them (not recorded which). The V gene is TRBV25-1, the J gene TRBJ1-1, with TRBD1 matching 7 bases. This clonotype was obtained from an adult woman who had mild COVID-19 (a few samples of this study predate the infection). Cell type and time point are not known. CDR3 in amino acids: CASSEGGTAHTEAFF. CDR3 sequence (DNA): TGTGCCAGCAGTGAAGGGGGGACAGCGCATACTGAAGCTTTCTTT.